These 23 T cell receptor beta chains came from one sample sequenced in a study of T-cell reconstitution after alpha-beta-depleted transplantation in children. The TCRbeta library was prepared with unique molecular identifiers. TCRdb processed the PCR reads anew with MiXCR; each CDR3 protein has one entry. The table lists 700,000 to 950,000 distinct CDR3 sequences, around 17% of them singletons. Sequencing was performed on PBMCs, mostly from graft donor cells, taken 360 days after TCRalphabeta/CD19-depleted stem cell transplant. These receptors originate from a male patient aged 10 to 17 who had a stem cell transplant for acute lymphoblastic leukemia, so the T cells may come from the graft donor.

This clonotype was detected a few times. The gene calls are TRBV29-1 and TRBJ2-6, with 11 bases aligning to TRBD2. The V gene end was trimmed by 5 bases and the J gene end by 3 bases; junction bases not matched to a gene: 0. The V gene's germline CDR1 is SQVTM and CDR2 ANQGSEA. This CDR3 has 14 residues. The CDR3 nucleotides are TGCAGCGTTCTAGCGGGAGGTGGGGCCAACGTCCTGACTTTC. Its protein product is CSVLAGGGANVLTF. The entire variable domain, with the rest obtained from reference TRBV29-1 and TRBJ2-6, is as follows: SAVISQKPSRDICQRGTSLTIQCQVDSQVTMMFWYRQQPGQSLTLIATANQGSEATYESGFVIDKFPISRPNLTFSTLTVSNMSPEDSSIYLCSVLAGGGANVLTFGAGSRLTVL.

V gene TRBV7-3 combines with J gene TRBJ1-1; TRBD1 matches at 7 bases. Trimming at V came to 5 bases and at J to 1 base, leaving 10 bases not matched to a gene. In germline, CDR1 is SGHTA, CDR2 FQGTGA. This CDR3 is built from 16 residues. CDR3 nucleotide sequence: TGTGCCAGCAGCCCGTCTCCCAGGGGGTCGAACACTGAAGCTTTCTTT. Translated: CASSPSPRGSNTEAFF.

This clonotype occurred a few times. The genes are TRBV10-3 and TRBJ2-1; D may correspond to TRBD1 or TRBD2 (5 bases each). In germline, CDR1 is ENHRY, CDR2 SYGVKD. The V gene lost 7 bases and the J gene lost 1 base, with 23 bases spanning the gap. This CDR3 spans 18 amino acids. CDR3: CAITLKKPWDGSYNEQFF. The CDR3, as DNA: TGTGCCATCACTCTAAAGAAACCATGGGACGGATCCTACAATGAGCAGTTCTTC.

In its sample, this clonotype was seen a few times. The chain recombines TRBV5-1 with TRBJ1-4; TRBD1 might be the D (5 bases). This CDR3 is 14 amino acids long. Per the germline V gene, CDR1 is SGHRS and CDR2 is YFSETQ. V was cut by 4 bases and J by 8 bases, with 15 bases left in between. The CDR3 DNA is TGCGCCAGCAGCCCCGCAGGGAAACGCGAAAAACTGTTTTTT. Protein sequence: CASSPAGKREKLFF.

This clonotype was seen a handful of times. This chain joins TRBV4-1 and TRBJ2-7; TRBD2 is a possible D gene (5 bases). Trimming took 4 bases from V and 2 from J, leaving 18 bases between them. The CDR3 totals 16 residues. Germline CDR1 is MGHRA and CDR2 is YSYEKL. The CDR3: CASSRRADEGAYEQYF. Here the CDR3 DNA reads TGCGCCAGCAGCCGAAGAGCAGACGAGGGAGCCTACGAGCAGTACTTC.

The chain recombines TRBV20-1 with TRBJ2-1; 8 nucleotides align to TRBD2. Unmatched junction bases numbered 3, after V lost 0 bases and J lost 2 bases. Germline V gives CDR1 DFQATT, CDR2 SNEGSKA (reference sequence). This CDR3 has 15 amino acids. For the CDR3, the DNA is TGCAGTGCTAGAGAGGGTAGCGGGGCCTACAATGAGCAGTTCTTC. This translates into CSAREGSGAYNEQFF.

V usage is TRBV5-6 and J usage is TRBJ2-1, with D perhaps assigned TRBD1 or TRBD2 (6 bases each). The germline gives CDR1 SGHDT, CDR2 YYEEEE. The CDR3 consists of 14 residues. Between the trimmed V and J ends, which lost 5 bases and 7 bases, there was a span of 16 bases. CDR3 amino acids: CASRYGGGRNEQFF. The CDR3 bases are TGTGCCAGCAGATACGGAGGGGGAAGGAATGAGCAGTTCTTC.

This clonotype was observed a few times. The CDR3 here is CATSDTGQLQETQYF. Written as DNA, the CDR3 is TGTGCCACCAGTGATACAGGACAGCTCCAAGAGACCCAGTACTTC. The V and J genes are TRBV24-1 and TRBJ2-5, with a weak D call TRBD1 (6 bases). The length of the CDR3 is 15 residues. Germline loops: CDR1 KGHDR, CDR2 SFDVKD. Trimming cost V 3 bases and J 1 base, with 11 bases left between them.

This clonotype was counted between two and nine times. The chain recombines TRBV20-1 with TRBJ1-1; perhaps TRBD1 as D (5 bases). V lost 2 bases and J 8 bases, leaving 9 bases between the germline ends. The CDR3 has 11 residues. Germline-derived CDR1 and CDR2 are DFQATT and SNEGSKA (reference sequence). The CDR3 bases are TGCAGTGCTAGATGGGGGTTAGAAGCTTTCTTT. As protein: CSARWGLEAFF.

This clonotype was seen more than once but under ten times. This chain connects TRBV6-1 to TRBJ2-3; D is ambiguous. With 4 bases removed from V and 1 base from J, the gap between germline ends came to 12 bases. From germline, CDR1 is MNHNS and CDR2 SASEGT. The CDR3 covers 15 residues. Here the CDR3 reads CASSVTLPGTDTQYF. In DNA form, the CDR3 reads TGTGCCAGCAGTGTCACGCTCCCTGGCACAGATACGCAGTATTTT.

This clonotype was counted only a few times. V gene TRBV10-3 combines with J gene TRBJ2-3; a weak D match, TRBD2 (6 bases). There are 14 residues in the CDR3. Germline CDR1 ENHRY, CDR2 SYGVKD. V lost 2 bases to trimming and J lost 5 bases, with 11 bases between them. CDR3 amino acids: CAISEKAGRDTQYF. CDR3 sequence (DNA): TGTGCCATCAGTGAGAAGGCGGGAAGAGATACGCAGTATTTT.

This clonotype has only a few counts. The rearrangement links TRBV7-9 to TRBJ2-7, with D uncertain. V was trimmed by 2 bases and J by 4 bases, leaving 15 bases between them. Germline V lookup: CDR1 SEHNR, CDR2 FQNEAQ (reference sequence). The CDR3 length is 15 residues. In DNA, the CDR3 is TGTGCCAGCAGCTTAAAGGGCGCGATTGTTTACGAGCAGTACTTC. This encodes CASSLKGAIVYEQYF. Full variable domain (rest looked up from reference TRBV7-9 and TRBJ2-7): DTGVSQNPRHKITKRGQNVTFRCDPISEHNRLYWYRQTLGQGPEFLTYFQNEAQLEKSRLLSDRFSAERPKGSFSTLEIQRTEQGDSAMYLCASSLKGAIVYEQYFGPGTRLTVT.

The V gene is TRBV12-3 or TRBV12-4, the J gene TRBJ2-2; D may be TRBD1 (6 bases). V dropped 5 bases and J dropped 1 base, with 11 bases sitting between them. CDR3 length: 15 residues. CDR3 loop: CASSAHRENTGELFF. The CDR3 bases are TGTGCCAGCAGTGCCCACAGGGAGAACACCGGGGAGCTGTTTTTT.

The chain links TRBV4-1 to TRBJ2-7; the D gene is possibly TRBD2 (5 bases). With 0 bases removed from V and 1 base from J, the gap between germline ends came to 16 bases. Germline V gene sequence: CDR1 MGHRA, CDR2 YSYEKL. This CDR3 has 17 amino acids. CDR3 sequence (DNA): TGCGCCAGCAGCCAAGACTCCGGACTTTCTTTATCCTACGAGCAGTACTTC. Its protein is CASSQDSGLSLSYEQYF.

Only a few counts were recorded for this clonotype. J is TRBJ1-2 and V is TRBV4-1, with D maybe TRBD1 (5 bases). The germline V gene encodes CDR1 MGHRA and CDR2 YSYEKL. The CDR3 contains 13 residues. Trimming pared 2 bases from V and 1 base from J, leaving 5 bases between. DNA for the CDR3: TGCGCCAGCAGCCAACAGGGTAACTATGGCTACACCTTC. It codes for CASSQQGNYGYTF.

The chain has TRBV29-1 and TRBJ2-7, with 9 nucleotides matching TRBD1. Germline CDR1 is SQVTM and CDR2 is ANQGSEA. This CDR3 comprises 16 residues. V lost 5 bases and J lost 0; bases outside the gene matches: 11. In DNA form, the CDR3 reads TGCAGCGTTTTCAGATCCGGGACAGGGAGCTCCTACGAGCAGTACTTC. Its protein product is CSVFRSGTGSSYEQYF.

This clonotype was seen many times. This CDR3 reads CASSPRSSNEQFF. Written as DNA, the CDR3 is TGTGCCAGCAGCCCGAGAAGTAGTAATGAGCAGTTCTTC. The chain links TRBV12-3 or TRBV12-4 to TRBJ2-1; no definite D call. This CDR3 comprises 13 residues. V was cut by 6 bases and J by 7 bases, with 13 bases left in between.

This clonotype was recorded only once. The chain employs TRBV7-8 and TRBJ2-1; TRBD2 aligns across 9 bases. The ends lost 1 base at V and 7 bases at J; junction bases unmatched: 11. CDR3 length: 17 residues. Per the germline V gene, CDR1 is SGHVS and CDR2 is FQNEAQ. CDR3 protein: CASSLVGGREGKNEQFF. CDR3 nucleotide sequence: TGTGCCAGCAGCTTAGTGGGGGGGCGGGAGGGCAAAAATGAGCAGTTCTTC.

V is TRBV10-3 and J is TRBJ2-5; 7 bases fit TRBD1. There are 15 residues in the CDR3. Germline V lookup: CDR1 ENHRY, CDR2 SYGVKD. V shed 3 bases and J 1 base; nucleotides not matched to a gene: 5. The CDR3 reads CAISDLGQLQETQYF. The CDR3 region has the DNA TGTGCCATCAGTGATTTGGGACAGCTCCAAGAGACCCAGTACTTC.

The chain recombines TRBV4-1 with TRBJ2-1, with 11 bases aligning to TRBD2. Germline V gives CDR1 MGHRA, CDR2 YSYEKL. V shed 1 base and J 5 bases; nucleotides not matched to a gene: 7. The CDR3 loop spans 17 amino acids. CDR3 in DNA: TGCGCCAGCAGCCAAGTTATTAGCGGGAGGGCGAACAATGAGCAGTTCTTC. Translated, it gives CASSQVISGRANNEQFF.

V usage is TRBV12-3 or TRBV12-4 and J usage is TRBJ2-7; perhaps TRBD1 as D (6 bases). The CDR3 spans 15 residues. Trimming cost V 6 bases and J 0 bases, with 15 bases left between them. This chain's CDR3 is CASSHRVTFSYEQYF. In nucleotides, the CDR3 is TGTGCCAGCAGCCACAGGGTCACCTTCTCCTACGAGCAGTACTTC.

The rearrangement links TRBV5-1 to TRBJ2-4; D is ambiguous. V gave up 3 bases and J gave up 1 base, with 11 bases separating them. Per the germline V gene, CDR1 is SGHRS and CDR2 is YFSETQ. The CDR3 contains 15 residues. The CDR3 nucleotides read TGCGCCAGCAGCTGGCTCCCCATGGCCAAAAACATTCAGTACTTC. It translates to CASSWLPMAKNIQYF.

The J gene is TRBJ2-7, the V gene TRBV20-1; D uncertain. The V gene lost 5 bases and the J gene lost 7 bases, with 15 bases spanning the gap. CDR1 is DFQATT, CDR2 SNEGSKA, per germline (reference sequence). The CDR3 totals 12 residues. For the CDR3, the DNA is TGCAGTGCTTTACAAATTGGCCCTGAGCAGTACTTC. Encoded protein: CSALQIGPEQYF.